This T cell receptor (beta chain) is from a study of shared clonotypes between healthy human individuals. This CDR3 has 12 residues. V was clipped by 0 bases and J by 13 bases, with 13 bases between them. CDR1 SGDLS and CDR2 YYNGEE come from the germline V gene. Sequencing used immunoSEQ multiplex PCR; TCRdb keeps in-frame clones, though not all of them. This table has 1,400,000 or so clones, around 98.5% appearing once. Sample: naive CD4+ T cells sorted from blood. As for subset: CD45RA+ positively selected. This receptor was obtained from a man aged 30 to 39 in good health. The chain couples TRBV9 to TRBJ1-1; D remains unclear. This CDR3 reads CASSVVSGNLFF. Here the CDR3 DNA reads TGTGCCAGCAGCGTAGTATCGGGGAACCTTTTCTTT.